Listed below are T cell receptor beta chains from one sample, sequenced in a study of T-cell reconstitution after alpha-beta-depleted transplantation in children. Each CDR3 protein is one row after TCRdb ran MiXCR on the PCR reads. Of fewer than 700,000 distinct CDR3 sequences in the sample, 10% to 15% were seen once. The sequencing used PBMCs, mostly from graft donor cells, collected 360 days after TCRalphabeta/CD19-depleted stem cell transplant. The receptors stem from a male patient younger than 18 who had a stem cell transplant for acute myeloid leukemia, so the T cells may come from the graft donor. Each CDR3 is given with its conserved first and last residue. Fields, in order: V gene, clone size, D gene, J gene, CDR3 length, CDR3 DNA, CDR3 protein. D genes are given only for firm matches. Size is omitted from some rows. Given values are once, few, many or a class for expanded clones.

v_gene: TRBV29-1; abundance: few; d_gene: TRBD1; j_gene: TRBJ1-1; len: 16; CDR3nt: TGCAGCCTTCGGACAGGGTTAGGGGCACGCAGCACTGAAGCTTTCTTT; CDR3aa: CSLRTGLGARSTEAFF
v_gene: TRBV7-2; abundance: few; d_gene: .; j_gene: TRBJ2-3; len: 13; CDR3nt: TGTGCCAGCAGCTTAGTGGTAAGGACGGCGCAGTATTTT; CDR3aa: CASSLVVRTAQYF
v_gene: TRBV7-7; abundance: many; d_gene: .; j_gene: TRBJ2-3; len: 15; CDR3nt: TGTGCTAGCAGTTCTACCGGGAGTCTGACAGATACGCAGTATTTT; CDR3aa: CASSSTGSLTDTQYF
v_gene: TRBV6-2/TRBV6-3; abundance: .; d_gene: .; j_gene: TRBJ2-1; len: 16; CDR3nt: TGTGCCAGCAGTACGCTGTCTCGACGCTCCTACAATGAGCAGTTCTTC; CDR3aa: CASSTLSRRSYNEQFF
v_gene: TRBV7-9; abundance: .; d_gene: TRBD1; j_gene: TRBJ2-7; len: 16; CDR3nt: TGTGCCAGCAGCTGGGGACAGTCTCCCGTCTCCTACGAGCAGTACTTC; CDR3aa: CASSWGQSPVSYEQYF
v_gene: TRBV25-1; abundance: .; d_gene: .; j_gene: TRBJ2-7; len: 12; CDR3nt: TGTGCCAGCAGTGAATCCCTTCGCGAGCAGTACTTC; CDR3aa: CASSESLREQYF
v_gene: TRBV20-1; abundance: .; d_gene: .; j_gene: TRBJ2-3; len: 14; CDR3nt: TGCAGTGCTAGAGAAGTGGGGTGGACAGATACGCAGTATTTT; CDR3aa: CSAREVGWTDTQYF
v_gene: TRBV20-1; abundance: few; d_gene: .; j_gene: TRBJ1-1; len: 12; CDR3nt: TGCAGTGCTCCCGGTGGAGGCACTGAAGCTTTCTTT; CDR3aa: CSAPGGGTEAFF
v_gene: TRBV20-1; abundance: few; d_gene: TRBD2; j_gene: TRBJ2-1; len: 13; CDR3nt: TGCAGTGCTACTAGCGGGATGTTTAATGAGCAGTTCTTC; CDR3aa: CSATSGMFNEQFF
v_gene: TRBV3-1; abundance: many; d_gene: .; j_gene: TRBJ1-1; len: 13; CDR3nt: TGTGCCAGCAGCCAAGCAGGGTTCACTGAAGCTTTCTTT; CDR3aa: CASSQAGFTEAFF
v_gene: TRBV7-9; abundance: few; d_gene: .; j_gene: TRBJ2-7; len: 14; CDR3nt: TGTGCCAGCAGCTTATCCCGGGGTGGGTACGAGCAGTACTTC; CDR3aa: CASSLSRGGYEQYF
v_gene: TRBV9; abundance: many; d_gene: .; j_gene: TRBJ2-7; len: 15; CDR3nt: TGTGCCAGCAGCCCCCATGATTTGTATTCCTACGAGCAGTACTTC; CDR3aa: CASSPHDLYSYEQYF
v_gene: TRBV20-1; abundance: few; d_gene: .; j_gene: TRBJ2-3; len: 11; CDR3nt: TGCAGTGCTAAGGCAACAGATACGCAGTATTTT; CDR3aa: CSAKATDTQYF
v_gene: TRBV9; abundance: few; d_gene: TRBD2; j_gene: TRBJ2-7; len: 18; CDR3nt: TGTGCCAGCAGCGAGGAGGGGACTAGCGGGATTGGGTCCTACGAGCAGTACTTC; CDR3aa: CASSEEGTSGIGSYEQYF
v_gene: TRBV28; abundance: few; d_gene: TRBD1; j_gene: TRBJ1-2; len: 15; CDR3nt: TGTGCCAGCCGGACAGGGCAGGAGAGTAACTATGGCTACACCTTC; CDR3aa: CASRTGQESNYGYTF
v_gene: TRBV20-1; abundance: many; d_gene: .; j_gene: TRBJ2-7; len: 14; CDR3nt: TGCAGTGCTAGAGGAGGTCCGCTCTCCTACGAGCAGTACTTC; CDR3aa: CSARGGPLSYEQYF
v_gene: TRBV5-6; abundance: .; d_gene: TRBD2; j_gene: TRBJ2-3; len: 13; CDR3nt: TGTGCCAGCACCCCTTGGGGACTAGGAGCGCAGTATTTT; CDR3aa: CASTPWGLGAQYF
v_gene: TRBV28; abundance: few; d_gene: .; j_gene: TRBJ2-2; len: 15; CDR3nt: TGTGCCAGCAGATTAGATAAAGGGTTAACCGGGGAGCTGTTTTTT; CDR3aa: CASRLDKGLTGELFF
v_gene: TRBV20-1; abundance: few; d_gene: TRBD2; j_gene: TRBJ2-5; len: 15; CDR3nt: TGCAGTGCTAGGACTAGCGGGAGCTCCGGGTCGCCCCAGTACTTC; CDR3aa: CSARTSGSSGSPQYF
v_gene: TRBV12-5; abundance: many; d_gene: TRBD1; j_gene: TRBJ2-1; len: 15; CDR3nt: TGTGCTAGTGGTTTGCAACTACAGGGGATCAATGAGCAGTTCTTC; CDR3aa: CASGLQLQGINEQFF
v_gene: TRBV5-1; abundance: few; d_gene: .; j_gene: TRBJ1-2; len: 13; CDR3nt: TGCGCCAGCCACCTACAGGGACACTATGGCTACACCTTC; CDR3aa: CASHLQGHYGYTF
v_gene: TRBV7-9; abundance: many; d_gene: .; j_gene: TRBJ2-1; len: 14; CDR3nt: TGTGCCAGCAGCTCGACTACAGGTTACAATGAGCAGTTCTTC; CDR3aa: CASSSTTGYNEQFF